A selection of T cell receptor beta chains follows, all from one sample in a study of blood T cells in healthy people across ages. TCRdb re-called the 5' RACE reads with MiXCR, one entry per CDR3 protein. The profile shows around 1,500,000 distinct CDR3 sequences, approximately 42% of them singletons. Input material: blood. The receptor set was obtained from a woman aged 18-30 years in good health. The CDR3 runs from the conserved cysteine through the conserved F or W. The order of the fields is J gene, clone size, V gene, D gene, CDR3 DNA, CDR3 protein. D genes are given only for firm matches. Size is stated for part of the rows, as once, few or many counts, or as a class when the clone is expanded.

>TRBJ1-1|NA|TRBV12-3/TRBV12-4|NA
TGTGCCAGCAGTTTTATGGGGCAAGGCACTGAAGCTTTCTTT
CASSFMGQGTEAFF
>TRBJ2-1|NA|TRBV7-3|NA
TGTGCCAGCAGCTTATCCGCCGGGACGTACAATGAGCAGTTCTTC
CASSLSAGTYNEQFF
>TRBJ2-3|NA|TRBV6-5|TRBD2
TGTGCCAGCAGTTGGGGACTAGCGGGAGGTACAGATGCGCAGTATTTT
CASSWGLAGGTDAQYF
>TRBJ1-1|few|TRBV6-2/TRBV6-3|NA
TGTGCCAGCAGTTTTGCTACACGTGGGTCTGAAGCTTTCTTT
CASSFATRGSEAFF
>TRBJ2-1|NA|TRBV7-2|NA
TGTGCCAGCAGCAAAAGGGGTACCTACAATGAGCAGTTCTTC
CASSKRGTYNEQFF
>TRBJ2-7|few|TRBV12-3/TRBV12-4|TRBD2
TGTGCCAGCAGTCAACTAGCGGGGGGCGAGCAGTACTTC
CASSQLAGGEQYF
>TRBJ2-7|few|TRBV3-1|NA
TGTGCCAGCAGCCAGCCCCTGGCAGGCCGAACCTACGAGCAGTACTTC
CASSQPLAGRTYEQYF
>TRBJ1-1|few|TRBV28|NA
TGTGCCAGCAGTTTTTTTTCCCAAATCGTTGCAGCTTTCTTT
CASSFFSQIVAAFF
>TRBJ2-3|NA|TRBV2|NA
TGTGCCAGCACCCGCCGGACACCTAGCACAGATACGCAGTATTTT
CASTRRTPSTDTQYF
>TRBJ2-1|NA|TRBV6-6|TRBD2
TGTGCCAGTTCTACCGGGACTAGCGGGACCGATGAGCAGTTCTTC
CASSTGTSGTDEQFF
>TRBJ2-3|NA|TRBV6-1|TRBD1
TGTGCCAGCAGCGGACAGGGCATCACAGATACGCAGTATTTT
CASSGQGITDTQYF
>TRBJ2-7|few|TRBV10-3|NA
TGTGCCAGCCAGGACAGTTCCTACGAGTACTTC
CASQDSSYEYF
>TRBJ1-5|NA|TRBV29-1|NA
TGCAGCGTTGATAGCGGGGATGGCAATCAGCCCCAGCATTTT
CSVDSGDGNQPQHF
>TRBJ2-5|few|TRBV5-1|NA
TGCGCCAGCGCAAATCCCGGACAGCCAGAGACCCAGTACTTC
CASANPGQPETQYF
>TRBJ2-3|NA|TRBV10-2|NA
TGCGCCAGCCGGGGGTTGGGTATTAGCACAGATACGCAGTATTTT
CASRGLGISTDTQYF
>TRBJ2-3|NA|TRBV27|NA
TGTGCCAGCACCACCGGACAGACCACAGATACGCAGTATTTT
CASTTGQTTDTQYF
>TRBJ2-5|NA|TRBV7-9|TRBD1
TGTGCCAGCAGTCATTGGGGACAGGGGCAACGTGGGGCTAGCGTGCAGTACTTC
CASSHWGQGQRGASVQYF
>TRBJ2-3|NA|TRBV13|TRBD1
TGTGCCAGCAGCATGGGACAGGGCCGTACAGATACGCAGTATTTT
CASSMGQGRTDTQYF
>TRBJ2-1|NA|TRBV12-3/TRBV12-4|TRBD2
TGTGCCAGCAGTTTTACTAGCGGGAGGGGGGCCTACAATGAGCAGTTCTTC
CASSFTSGRGAYNEQFF
>TRBJ2-2|NA|TRBV6-5|NA
TGTGCCAGCAGTAACAGGGATGGTGGGGAGCTGTTTTTT
CASSNRDGGELFF
>TRBJ1-2|once|TRBV30|NA
TGTGCCTGGGGGGGATCCTATGGCTACACCTTC
CAWGGSYGYTF
>TRBJ1-2|NA|TRBV30|NA
TGTGCCTGGAGTGGCCCCCCAGGGTCCCTCTATGGCTACACCTTC
CAWSGPPGSLYGYTF
>TRBJ2-6|NA|TRBV5-1|NA
TGCGCCAGCAGCTTCGAGTGGGGGGCCAACGTCCTGACTTTC
CASSFEWGANVLTF
>TRBJ2-7|NA|TRBV28|TRBD1
TGCGCCAGCAGTTTTCAGGGACAGGGGAGTGGAGAGCAGTACTTC
CASSFQGQGSGEQYF
>TRBJ1-2|NA|TRBV24-1|NA
TGTGCCACCAGTGATTTGAGGCAGGCTTCTAACTATGGCTACACCTTC
CATSDLRQASNYGYTF
>TRBJ2-7|few|TRBV12-3/TRBV12-4|TRBD2
TGTGCCAGCAGTTTATTAGGGACTAAAAGGGACGAGCAGTACTTC
CASSLLGTKRDEQYF